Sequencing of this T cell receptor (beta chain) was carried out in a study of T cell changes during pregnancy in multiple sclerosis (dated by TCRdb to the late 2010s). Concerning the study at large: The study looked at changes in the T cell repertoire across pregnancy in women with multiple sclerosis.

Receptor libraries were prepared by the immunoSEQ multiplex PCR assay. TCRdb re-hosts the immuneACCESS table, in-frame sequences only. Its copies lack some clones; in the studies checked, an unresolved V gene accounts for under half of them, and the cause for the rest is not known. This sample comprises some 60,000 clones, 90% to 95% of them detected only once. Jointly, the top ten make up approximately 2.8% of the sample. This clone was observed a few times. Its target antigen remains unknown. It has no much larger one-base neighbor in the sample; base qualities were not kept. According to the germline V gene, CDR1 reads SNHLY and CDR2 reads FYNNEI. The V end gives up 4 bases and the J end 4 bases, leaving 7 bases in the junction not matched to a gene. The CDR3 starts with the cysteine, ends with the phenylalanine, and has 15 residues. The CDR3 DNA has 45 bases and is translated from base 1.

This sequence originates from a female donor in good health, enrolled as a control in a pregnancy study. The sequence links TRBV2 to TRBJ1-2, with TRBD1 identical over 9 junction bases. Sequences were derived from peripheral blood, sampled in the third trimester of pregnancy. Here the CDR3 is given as CASSAPGQGLYGYTF. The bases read TGTGCCAGCAGTGCACCGGGACAGGGACTCTATGGCTACACCTTC.